This TCR beta chain is from a study of T cells in Graves' hyperthyroidism and ophthalmopathy. Study-wide results and caveats: From stable hyperthyroidism, ophthalmopathy was set apart by a 13 V-J model. In validation, the model predicted ophthalmopathy. These predictions came a median roughly 6 months before onset.

At least ten counts were recorded for this clonotype. No antigen is known for it. Diagnostic assessment was based on clinical symptoms, serum thyroxine and TRAb, thyroid ultrasound and orbital computed tomography. Authors of the study amplified TCR beta CDR3 regions from RNA transcripts. A first-round RT-PCR of the TCR CDR3 used the HTBI primer set. TCRdb used MiXCR to reprocess the multiplex PCR reads, holding one entry per CDR3 protein. The repertoire includes 700,000 or so distinct CDR3 sequences, roughly 15% of them detected once, and approximately 8.4% sits in the top ten. Sequenced: blood. The receptor was isolated from a man aged 18-30 years with Graves' hyperthyroidism.

The CDR3 is CSARGGRQSSYEQYF. Written as DNA, the CDR3 is TGCAGTGCTAGAGGGGGCAGGCAAAGCTCCTACGAGCAGTACTTC. This rearrangement joins TRBV20-1 to TRBJ2-7; maybe TRBD1 (5 bases). V lost 1 base and J lost 0, with 13 bases in between. The CDR3 is 15 residues long. Germline V lookup: CDR1 DFQATT, CDR2 SNEGSKA (reference sequence).